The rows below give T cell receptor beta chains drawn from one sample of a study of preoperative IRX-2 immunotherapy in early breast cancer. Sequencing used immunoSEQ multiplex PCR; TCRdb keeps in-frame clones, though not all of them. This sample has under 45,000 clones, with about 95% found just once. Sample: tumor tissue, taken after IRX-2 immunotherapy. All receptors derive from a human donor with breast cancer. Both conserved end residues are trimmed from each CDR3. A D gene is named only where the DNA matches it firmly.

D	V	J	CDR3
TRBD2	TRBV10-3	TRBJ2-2	AISEQTSPPGELF
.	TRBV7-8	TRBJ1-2	ASSSTLGGSGYT
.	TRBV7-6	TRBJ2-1	ASSSPVGGGGDEQF
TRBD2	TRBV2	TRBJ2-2	ASSELGTRSTGELF
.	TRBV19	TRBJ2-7	ASSAGPNYEQY
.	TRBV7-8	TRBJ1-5	ASSLDGAQGQPQH
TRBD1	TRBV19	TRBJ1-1	ASSRGGWSGTEAF
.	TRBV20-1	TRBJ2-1	SASDYNEQF
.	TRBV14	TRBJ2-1	ASSQEPAGRGNEQF
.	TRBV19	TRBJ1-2	ASSASSGENYGYT
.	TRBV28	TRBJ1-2	ASRGSLPHYYGYT
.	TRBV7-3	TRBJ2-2	ASSLFGSGNTGELF
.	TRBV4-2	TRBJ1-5	ASSQDRGGYQPQH
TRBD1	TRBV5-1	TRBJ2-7	ASSLPGQGGSEQY
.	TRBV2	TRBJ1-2	ASSPRRPSRRLGYT
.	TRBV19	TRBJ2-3	ASSLRASTDTQY
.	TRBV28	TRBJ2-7	ASSPWSYEQY
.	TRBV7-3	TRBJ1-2	ASSLIGGGYGYT
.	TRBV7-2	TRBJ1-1	ASSRSAGRNTEAF
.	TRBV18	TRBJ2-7	ASSPLDARYTYEQY
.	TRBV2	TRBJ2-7	ASSEYEQY
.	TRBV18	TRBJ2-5	ASTTGIQETQY
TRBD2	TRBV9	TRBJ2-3	ASSVGAGGRSDTQY
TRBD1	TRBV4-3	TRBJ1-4	ASSQRTGGRPIQKLF
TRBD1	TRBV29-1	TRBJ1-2	SVLGQGKGYT
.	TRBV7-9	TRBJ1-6	ASSLDSPLH
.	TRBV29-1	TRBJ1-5	SGETLPGRYQPQH
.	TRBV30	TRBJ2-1	AWSSGPPPGNEQF
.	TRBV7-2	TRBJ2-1	ASSLYPQGTNEQF
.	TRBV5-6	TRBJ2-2	ASSLGPPQPGELF
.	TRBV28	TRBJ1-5	ASSLKGRPQH
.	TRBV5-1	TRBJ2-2	ASSPDPPGVNTGELF
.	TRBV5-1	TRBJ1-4	ASADGATNEKLF
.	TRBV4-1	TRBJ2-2	ASSQGQTARELF
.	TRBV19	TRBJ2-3	ASSIAATSTDTQY
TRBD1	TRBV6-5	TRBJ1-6	ASSYLKTGGFSPLH
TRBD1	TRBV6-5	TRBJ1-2	ASRTSGTGSGYT
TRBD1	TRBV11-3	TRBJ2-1	ASSPGQGPNNEQF
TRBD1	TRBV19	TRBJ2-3	ASSAAGTGGANTQY